A selection of T cell receptor beta chains follows, all from one sample in a study of blood T cell repertoires in COVID-19. Assay: immunoSEQ multiplex PCR; the TCRdb copy retains only in-frame clones and omits some. This table holds some 300,000 clones, 90% found once. The specimen sequenced was PBMCs or T cells enriched from blood (not recorded which). Receptor source: a woman aged 25-40 years who had been exposed to COVID-19. Both conserved end residues are part of each CDR3. A D gene is named only where the DNA matches it firmly. Size is stated for part of the rows, as once, few or many counts, or as a class when the clone is expanded.

j_gene,abundance,v_gene,d_gene,CDR3aa,CDR3nt
TRBJ2-1,-,TRBV28,-,CASSSPDFYNEQFF,TGTGCCAGCAGTTCCCCCGACTTCTACAATGAGCAGTTCTTC
TRBJ1-2,-,TRBV28,-,CGGDYGYTF,TGTGGCGGAGACTATGGCTACACCTTC
TRBJ1-1,once,TRBV5-5,-,CASSLQSSPNTEAFF,TGTGCCAGCAGCCTTCAGTCCTCACCGAACACTGAAGCTTTCTTT
TRBJ1-5,-,TRBV6-4,-,CASTWQGGGGSNQPQHF,TGTGCCAGCACTTGGCAGGGCGGGGGAGGTAGCAATCAGCCCCAGCATTTT
TRBJ1-2,-,TRBV24-1,-,CATSGQGLNYGYTF,TGTGCCACCAGTGGGCAGGGCCTTAACTATGGCTACACCTTC
TRBJ2-1,-,TRBV29-1,-,CSVTFQGRYNEQFF,TGCAGCGTGACCTTTCAGGGGAGATACAATGAGCAGTTCTTC
TRBJ2-3,-,TRBV19,-,CASSIGGGDTQYF,TGTGCCAGTAGTATCGGAGGAGGAGATACGCAGTATTTT
TRBJ2-7,once,TRBV12-5,-,CASGLGHRDEQYF,TGTGCTAGTGGTTTGGGCCACAGGGACGAGCAGTACTTC
TRBJ2-2,-,TRBV6-2/TRBV6-3,TRBD2,CASSPTWRGTNTGELFF,TGTGCCAGCAGCCCGACTTGGCGGGGGACGAACACCGGGGAGCTGTTTTTT
TRBJ1-6,-,TRBV10-3,-,CAISVPGSPLHF,TGTGCCATCAGTGTTCCGGGTTCACCCCTCCACTTT
TRBJ2-1,few,TRBV14,TRBD2,CASSQGLGLAHEQFF,TGTGCCAGCAGCCAAGGGCTGGGACTAGCGCATGAGCAGTTCTTC
TRBJ2-5,-,TRBV5-1,-,CASSSTGQETQYF,TGCGCCAGCAGCAGTACGGGGCAAGAGACCCAGTACTTC
TRBJ1-3,-,TRBV4-2,-,CASSQEWGRREGNTIYF,TGTGCCAGCAGCCAAGAATGGGGCAGGAGGGAAGGAAACACCATATATTTT
TRBJ2-1,-,TRBV5-1,-,CASSLEPGAVNEQFF,TGCGCCAGCAGCTTGGAACCAGGGGCGGTCAATGAGCAGTTCTTC
TRBJ2-2,-,TRBV11-2,-,CASHEMRAGENGELFF,TGTGCCAGCCACGAAATGAGGGCAGGGGAGAACGGGGAGCTGTTTTTT
TRBJ1-2,-,TRBV5-5,-,CASSLEGGQYYGYTF,TGTGCCAGCAGCTTGGAAGGCGGACAGTACTATGGCTACACCTTC
TRBJ2-1,-,TRBV24-1,TRBD1,CATSDWRTGLGRFNEQFF,TGTGCCACCAGTGATTGGCGGACAGGGCTGGGTAGGTTCAATGAGCAGTTCTTC
TRBJ2-6,-,TRBV5-1,TRBD1,CASSLTGGNTGANVLTF,TGCGCCAGCAGCTTGACAGGGGGAAATACTGGGGCCAACGTCCTGACTTTC
TRBJ2-5,once,TRBV6-5,-,CASSYSRQGGETQYF,TGTGCCAGCAGTTACTCGAGGCAGGGGGGCGAGACCCAGTACTTC
TRBJ2-5,-,TRBV19,-,CASSLGVTQYF,TGTGCCAGTAGCTTAGGGGTGACCCAGTACTTC
TRBJ1-1,-,TRBV7-9,-,CASSPSQGNTEAFF,TGTGCCAGCAGCCCCTCACAGGGGAACACTGAAGCTTTCTTT
TRBJ1-1,-,TRBV5-4,TRBD1,CASSPGTGSTEAFF,TGTGCCAGCAGCCCGGGGACAGGGTCCACTGAAGCTTTCTTT
TRBJ2-1,-,TRBV5-4,-,CASSYGWYNEQFF,TGTGCCAGCAGCTACGGTTGGTACAATGAGCAGTTCTTC
TRBJ2-3,once,TRBV2,-,CASCRVGGITDTQYF,TGTGCCAGCTGCCGGGTGGGGGGTATTACAGATACGCAGTATTTT
TRBJ2-7,-,TRBV6-5,TRBD1,CASRFRDRGLYEQYF,TGTGCCAGCAGATTCCGGGACAGGGGGCTTTACGAGCAGTACTTC
TRBJ1-3,-,TRBV7-2,-,CASSFLTGYGNTIYF,TGTGCCAGCAGCTTCCTTACAGGGTACGGAAACACCATATATTTT
TRBJ1-2,-,TRBV2,TRBD1,CASSGDRDGYTF,TGTGCCAGCAGTGGGGACAGGGATGGCTACACCTTC
TRBJ2-1,once,TRBV25-1,-,CASSAATEDNEQFF,TGTGCCAGCAGTGCCGCGACAGAGGACAATGAGCAGTTCTTC
TRBJ2-7,-,TRBV18,TRBD1,CASSPKTGGAYEQYF,TGTGCCAGCTCACCTAAGACAGGGGGCGCCTACGAGCAGTACTTC
TRBJ1-6,-,TRBV9,TRBD1,CASSAGTGKGESPLHF,TGTGCCAGCAGCGCCGGGACAGGGAAAGGTGAATCACCCCTCCACTTT
TRBJ2-5,-,TRBV5-4,-,CASSLEDWGGGETQYF,TGTGCCAGCAGCTTGGAAGATTGGGGAGGGGGAGAGACCCAGTACTTC
TRBJ1-4,-,TRBV18,-,CASSPRTAKNEKLFF,TGTGCCAGCTCACCTAGGACAGCTAAGAATGAAAAACTGTTTTTT
TRBJ1-1,-,TRBV7-2,TRBD1,CASSLLGTGGGTEAFF,TGTGCCAGCAGCTTACTGGGGACAGGGGGAGGGACTGAAGCTTTCTTT
TRBJ2-7,-,TRBV7-3,-,CASSLALGTEQYF,TGTGCCAGCAGCTTAGCCCTAGGTACCGAGCAGTACTTC
TRBJ1-1,-,TRBV7-3,TRBD1,CASSARQGANTEAFF,TGTGCCAGCAGCGCGCGACAGGGGGCGAACACTGAAGCTTTCTTT
TRBJ2-2,-,TRBV28,TRBD2,CASSHPRWGGGATGELFF,TGTGCCAGCAGTCATCCCCGGTGGGGCGGGGGGGCCACCGGGGAGCTGTTTTTT
TRBJ2-7,-,TRBV6-1,-,CASSEVGQPQYF,TGTGCCAGCAGTGAAGTTGGACAGCCCCAGTACTTC
TRBJ1-3,-,TRBV5-1,-,CASSFDQGIGNTIYF,TGCGCCAGCAGCTTTGATCAGGGCATCGGTAACACCATATATTTT
TRBJ1-1,-,TRBV13,-,CASSLGPGIFF,TGTGCCAGCAGCCTCGGCCCAGGAATCTTCTTT
TRBJ1-3,-,TRBV7-3,-,CASSLMPGSGNTIYF,TGTGCCAGCAGCTTAATGCCAGGGTCTGGAAACACCATATATTTT
TRBJ1-5,-,TRBV5-8,-,CASSPWRGGNSNQPQHF,TGTGCCAGCAGCCCCTGGAGGGGGGGGAATAGCAATCAGCCCCAGCATTTT
TRBJ1-1,-,TRBV29-1,-,CSTQEGQRNSEAFF,TGCAGCACGCAAGAAGGACAGCGGAACAGTGAAGCTTTCTTT
TRBJ2-7,-,TRBV4-1,-,CASSQVSTGSYEQYF,TGCGCCAGCAGCCAAGTTAGTACGGGCTCCTACGAGCAGTACTTC
TRBJ1-2,-,TRBV19,TRBD1,CASSLQGAVYGYTF,TGTGCCAGTAGTCTTCAGGGGGCCGTCTATGGCTACACCTTC
TRBJ2-7,-,TRBV7-9,-,CASSLTGDYEQYF,TGTGCCAGCAGCTTGACAGGCGATTACGAGCAGTACTTC
TRBJ1-2,-,TRBV25-1,-,CASSESTKANYGYTF,TGTGCCAGCAGTGAATCGACAAAAGCTAACTATGGCTACACCTTC
TRBJ1-1,-,TRBV6-5,-,CATRGGLNTEAFF,TGTGCCACAAGGGGGGGTCTGAACACTGAAGCTTTCTTT
TRBJ2-2,-,TRBV2,-,CASKVAGTFGELFF,TGTGCCAGCAAAGTAGCAGGGACTTTCGGGGAGCTGTTTTTT
TRBJ2-1,-,TRBV11-2,-,CASSLAGRTNEQFF,TGTGCCAGCAGCTTAGCGGGAAGGACCAATGAGCAGTTCTTC
TRBJ1-2,-,TRBV12-3/TRBV12-4,-,CASSFGQLYGYTF,TGTGCCAGCAGTTTTGGGCAGCTCTATGGCTACACCTTC
TRBJ1-3,once,TRBV10-3,-,CAISGPRNTIYF,TGTGCCATCAGTGGGCCGAGGAACACCATATATTTT
TRBJ1-3,-,TRBV9,-,CASSVEREGDGIESGNTIYF,TGTGCCAGCAGCGTAGAGAGGGAGGGGGACGGAATAGAATCTGGAAACACCATATATTTT
TRBJ2-7,-,TRBV7-2,TRBD1,CASSLGPLGTGSYEQYF,TGTGCCAGCAGCTTAGGACCTTTAGGGACAGGGTCTTACGAGCAGTACTTC
TRBJ2-7,-,TRBV19,-,CASSRGGLWSSYEQYF,TGTGCCAGTAGTAGAGGAGGGCTGTGGAGCTCCTACGAGCAGTACTTC
TRBJ1-3,-,TRBV7-8,-,CASTSQLIPGTGNTIYF,TGTGCCAGCACCTCACAGCTCATCCCAGGGACTGGAAACACCATATATTTT
TRBJ1-4,-,TRBV5-1,-,CASSLVGRGREKLFF,TGCGCCAGCAGCTTGGTGGGCAGGGGTCGTGAAAAACTGTTTTTT
TRBJ2-2,-,TRBV6-5,-,CASETAGGTGELFF,TGTGCCAGCGAAACAGCCGGCGGGACCGGGGAGCTGTTTTTT
TRBJ1-3,once,TRBV6-2/TRBV6-3,-,CASSYGTGSAGNTIYF,TGTGCCAGCAGTTACGGAACAGGGTCGGCTGGAAACACCATATATTTT
TRBJ1-2,-,TRBV7-2,TRBD1,CASSSAQGAYGYTF,TGTGCCAGCAGCTCTGCACAGGGGGCGTATGGCTACACCTTC